These T cell receptor beta chains were read from a single sample in a study of identical twins. TCRdb re-called the 5' RACE reads through MiXCR, storing one row per CDR3 protein. The sample yields more than 400,000 distinct CDR3 sequences, 15% seen once. These sequences were also reported in another study, on yellow fever vaccine responses in identical twins.

Sequencing was done on a sample of CD4+ T cells sorted from blood. The receptors were gathered from a woman younger than 35 in good health. CDR3s include the opening cysteine and the closing phenylalanine or tryptophan.

v_gene: TRBV12-3/TRBV12-4; j_gene: TRBJ2-1; CDR3aa: CASSEWGLQNEQFF
v_gene: TRBV24-1; j_gene: TRBJ2-1; CDR3aa: CATSESSGSNNEQFF
v_gene: TRBV20-1; j_gene: TRBJ2-7; CDR3aa: CSASPTGEWQYF
v_gene: TRBV4-1; j_gene: TRBJ2-1; CDR3aa: CASSQGPGTGNYNEQFF
v_gene: TRBV20-1; j_gene: TRBJ1-6; CDR3aa: CSAREELNSPLHF
v_gene: TRBV2; j_gene: TRBJ1-5; CDR3aa: CASSEQASNQPQHF
v_gene: TRBV5-6; j_gene: TRBJ2-7; CDR3aa: CASSLFSPRFGARNYYEQYF
v_gene: TRBV15; j_gene: TRBJ1-5; CDR3aa: CATSRGQTRNDQPQHF
v_gene: TRBV19; j_gene: TRBJ2-5; CDR3aa: CASSMIAGLQETQYF
v_gene: TRBV20-1; j_gene: TRBJ2-3; CDR3aa: CSARSPLAATDTQYF
v_gene: TRBV5-1; j_gene: TRBJ2-1; CDR3aa: CASSLDYRGNEQFF
v_gene: TRBV4-1; j_gene: TRBJ2-7; CDR3aa: CASSQGRLAGAIYEQYF
v_gene: TRBV2; j_gene: TRBJ1-2; CDR3aa: CASRTVYLQLF
v_gene: TRBV3-1; j_gene: TRBJ2-3; CDR3aa: CASSVDRDLTDTQYF
v_gene: TRBV29-1; j_gene: TRBJ2-3; CDR3aa: CSVLTRRTDTQYF
v_gene: TRBV19; j_gene: TRBJ1-1; CDR3aa: CASSMEQGIKAFF
v_gene: TRBV10-3; j_gene: TRBJ1-3; CDR3aa: CAISEGAGHGNTIYF
v_gene: TRBV21-1; j_gene: TRBJ2-1; CDR3aa: CASIDRDRFYNEQFF
v_gene: TRBV5-1; j_gene: TRBJ2-1; CDR3aa: CASSFRPIGSPSFNEQFF
v_gene: TRBV25-1; j_gene: TRBJ2-7; CDR3aa: CASSSSGYEQYF